What follows are 27 T cell receptor beta chains derived from one specimen sequenced in a study of shared clonotypes between healthy human individuals. Here immunoSEQ multiplex PCR was the method, and the copy in TCRdb shows in-frame clones only, minus some. This table has 800,000 to 1,200,000 clones, around 78% appearing once. Sequencing used memory CD4+ T cells from PBMCs. Subset meaning: CD45RA-negative fraction. These receptor sequences come from a man aged 18 to 29 in good health. Some clones in this sample may be carry-over from other donors' samples.

This clone appeared a single time. V usage is TRBV19 and J usage is TRBJ1-5, with TRBD1 as a possible D gene (5 bases). The CDR3 runs to 15 residues. Per germline, CDR1 LNHDA and CDR2 SQIVND (reference sequence). Trimming removed 3 bases at V and 2 bases at J, with 11 bases between. The CDR3 spells CASSIWGYGNQPQHF. The CDR3 coding sequence is TGTGCCAGTAGTATCTGGGGGTACGGCAATCAGCCCCAGCATTTT.

Note on this clone: Germline is not matched at one junction end, which may reflect a read error. This chain joins TRBV6-1 and TRBJ2-7; 11 bases match TRBD1. The CDR3 is 15 residues long. CDR1 is MNHNS, CDR2 SASEGT, per germline. The CDR3 region is CASNPDRGRGYEQHF. CDR3 sequence (DNA): TGTGCCAGCAACCCGGACAGGGGGCGCGGGTACGAGCAGCACTTC.

This chain links TRBV23-1 with TRBJ1-1; D gene ambiguous. TRBV23-1 qualifies as an ORF whose function is uncertain. This CDR3 has 15 residues. V was shortened by 0 bases and J by 1 base, with 9 bases between the two germline ends. The CDR3 here is CASSQSSSENTEAFF. The CDR3 DNA sequence: TGCGCCAGCAGTCAATCATCGAGTGAGAACACTGAAGCTTTCTTT.

The chain uses TRBV6-5 and TRBJ2-7; D call uncertain. Per the germline V gene, CDR1 is MNHEY and CDR2 is SVGAGI. The V and J ends lost 5 bases and 9 bases respectively, with 8 bases between them. This CDR3 spans 10 amino acids. The CDR3 nucleotides read TGTGCCAGCAGTAATGGTAGGCAGTACTTC. It encodes CASSNGRQYF.

The chain couples TRBV7-9 to TRBJ1-2; D gene ambiguous. Germline V gene data show CDR1 as SEHNR and CDR2 as FQNEAQ (reference sequence). CDR3 length: 14 residues. Trimming cost V 7 bases and J 5 bases, with 17 bases left between them. The CDR3 nucleotides are TGTGCCAGCACCCGAGAGGCAGTTCAGTATGGCTACACCTTC. This translates into CASTREAVQYGYTF.

The table lists this clone with a count of one. The rearrangement uses TRBV7-7 and TRBJ2-5, with D possibly called TRBD1 or TRBD2 (7 bases each). The CDR3 is made up of 14 amino acids. Germline V gene data show CDR1 as SSHAT and CDR2 as FNYEAQ (reference sequence). V was cut by 5 bases and J by 5 bases, with 15 bases left in between. DNA of the CDR3: TGTGCCAGCAGCCCAGGGGGGGGGCTGGAGACCCAGTACTTC. Translated, it gives CASSPGGGLETQYF.

In this sample, this clone turned up a few times. The rearrangement links TRBV5-1 to TRBJ2-3; 9 positions match TRBD2. Germline V gene lookup returns CDR1 SGHRS and CDR2 YFSETQ. V shed 0 bases, J shed 4 bases, and the junction held 6 bases outside the gene matches. The CDR3 length is 16 residues. Here the CDR3 reads CASSLGGSGSADTQYF. CDR3 DNA sequence: TGCGCCAGCAGCTTGGGCGGTAGCGGGAGCGCAGATACGCAGTATTTT.

Details on this clone: The same CDR3 can be traced to other DNA sequences in this sample. The gene calls are TRBV28 and TRBJ1-1, with D hard to call. Germline lookup yields CDR1 MDHEN and CDR2 SYDVKM. The CDR3 length is 13 residues. Trimming left V 6 bases short and J 0 bases short, with 8 bases between. The CDR3 is CASRTTLNTEAFF. CDR3 DNA sequence: TGTGCCAGCAGAACGACATTGAACACTGAAGCTTTCTTT.

This chain joins TRBV7-3 and TRBJ2-1, with 9 positions matching TRBD2. The CDR3 totals 16 residues. The V gene end was trimmed by 4 bases and the J gene end by 2 bases; junction bases not matched to a gene: 6. Germline V gene lookup returns CDR1 SGHTA and CDR2 FQGTGA. Here the CDR3 reads CASSSRLAETYNEQFF. CDR3 DNA sequence: TGTGCCAGCAGCTCCAGACTAGCGGAGACCTACAATGAGCAGTTCTTC.

This chain joins TRBV18 and TRBJ2-7, with 11 bases that match TRBD2. V trimming: 10 bases; J trimming: 4 bases; junction bases outside the gene matches: 9. CDR3 size: 14 residues. CDR1 is KGHSH, CDR2 LQKENI, per germline. CDR3 sequence (DNA): TGTGCCACCTCCCCCCGGACTAGCGGGTACGAGCAGTACTTC. Protein: CATSPRTSGYEQYF.

The chain uses TRBV28 and TRBJ1-5; 7 bases match TRBD1. Per germline, CDR1 MDHEN and CDR2 SYDVKM. V trimming: 8 bases; J trimming: 0 bases; junction bases outside the gene matches: 4. This CDR3 is 14 amino acids long. CDR3 sequence reads: CASRQGNSNQPQHF. The DNA for the CDR3 is TGTGCCAGCCGACAGGGAAATAGCAATCAGCCCCAGCATTTT.

The V call is TRBV10-2, the J call TRBJ1-3; 7 nucleotides line up with TRBD1. CDR1 and CDR2 (germline): WSHSY, SAAADI. V trimming: 4 bases; J trimming: 2 bases; junction bases outside the gene matches: 2. This CDR3 has 14 residues. This CDR3 reads CASSGGQTGNTIYF. In DNA, the CDR3 is TGCGCCAGCAGTGGGGGACAGACTGGAAACACCATATATTTT.

The J gene is TRBJ1-2, the V gene TRBV18; TRBD1 matches 7 bases. Looked up from germline, CDR1 is KGHSH and CDR2 is LQKENI. The J segment lost 0 bases and the V segment lost 5 bases, leaving 21 bases of the junction unmatched. This CDR3 has 20 residues. CDR3 residues: CASSGTYRGQAAGSNYGYTF. CDR3 coding DNA: TGTGCCAGCTCAGGGACCTATCGAGGACAGGCAGCAGGTTCTAACTATGGCTACACCTTC.

This chain joins TRBV18 and TRBJ1-2; perhaps TRBD1 as D (5 bases). With 3 bases removed from V and 0 bases from J, the gap between germline ends came to 23 bases. Germline V CDR1 and CDR2: KGHSH, LQKENI. The CDR3 has 19 residues. CDR3 in amino acids: CASSPAAGGLRLANYGYTF. CDR3 nucleotide sequence: TGTGCCAGCTCACCGGCCGCGGGGGGACTTCGTTTAGCTAACTATGGCTACACCTTC.

The rearrangement uses TRBV14 and TRBJ2-7; no reliable D call. V shed 1 base and J shed 2 bases, with 9 bases lying between them. Germline V gives CDR1 SGHDN, CDR2 FVKESK. The CDR3 loop spans 14 amino acids. The CDR3 DNA sequence: TGTGCCAGCAGCCAAGGTGGAAGGCCCTACGAGCAGTACTTC. It encodes CASSQGGRPYEQYF.

This chain joins TRBV29-1 and TRBJ2-5, with D maybe TRBD2 (6 bases). The end of the DNA aligns better with TRBJ2-7, so the J call may be wrong. Germline lookup yields CDR1 SQVTM and CDR2 ANQGSEA. The CDR3 sequence is 14 residues long. In DNA, the CDR3 is TGCAGCGTATTATTAGCGGATTCATCCTACGAGCAGTACTTC. It is translated as CSVLLADSSYEQYF.

The J gene is TRBJ1-5, the V gene TRBV15, with a weak D call TRBD1 (5 bases). The CDR3 has 16 residues. The germline gives CDR1 LNHNV, CDR2 YYDKDF (reference sequence). Trimming left V 4 bases short and J 5 bases short, with 18 bases between. CDR3 amino acids: CATSKTGTAFYQPQHF. The CDR3, as DNA: TGTGCCACCAGCAAGACCGGGACGGCGTTCTATCAGCCCCAGCATTTT.

Of note for this clone: A much bigger clone sits one base away, suggesting this may be a read error. This chain connects TRBV7-3 to TRBJ2-6; TRBD1 or TRBD2 may be the D gene (5 bases each). Germline V gene data show CDR1 as SGHTA and CDR2 as FQGTGA. V lost 3 bases to trimming and J lost 0 bases, with 6 bases between them. This CDR3 has 15 amino acids. This chain's CDR3 is CASSFGASGANVLTF. The CDR3 nucleotides read TGTGCCAGCAGCTTCGGGGCCTCTGGGGCCAACGTCCTGACTTTC.

In this sample, this clone turned up once. This rearrangement joins TRBV7-6 to TRBJ2-7, with D tentatively TRBD2 (5 bases). Germline CDR1 reads SGHVS; CDR2 reads FNYEAQ. Trimming shortened V by 2 bases and J by 6 bases, and 11 bases separated the two germline ends. The CDR3 spans 13 residues. In nucleotides, the CDR3 is TGTGCCAGCAGCTTAAAGGCCGGAGGCGAGCAGTACTTC. It codes for CASSLKAGGEQYF.

V and J are TRBV27 and TRBJ2-1; D call uncertain. V lost 6 bases, J lost 7 bases, and 13 bases lay in between. The CDR3 extends over 13 amino acids. Per the germline V gene, CDR1 is MNHEY and CDR2 is SMNVEV (reference sequence). DNA for the CDR3: TGTGCCAGCAGCACCCCGGAAAAAAATGAGCAGTTCTTC. Encoded protein: CASSTPEKNEQFF.

This clone occurred many times. The chain uses TRBV27 and TRBJ2-7, with a possible D match to TRBD1 (5 bases). The CDR3 contains 15 residues. Germline V lookup: CDR1 MNHEY, CDR2 SMNVEV (reference sequence). Trimming stripped 5 bases from V and 3 bases from J, with 17 bases between. The CDR3 region is CASSILPDMYYEQYF. The CDR3 DNA is TGTGCCAGCAGTATCCTTCCGGACATGTACTACGAGCAGTACTTC.

This rearrangement joins TRBV2 to TRBJ1-2, with D perhaps matching TRBD1 (5 bases). The V gene lost 7 bases and the J gene lost 6 bases, with 15 bases spanning the gap. Per the germline V gene, CDR1 is SNHLY and CDR2 is FYNNEI. CDR3 size: 13 residues. CDR3 sequence: CASTFRQGDGYTF. The CDR3, as DNA: TGTGCCAGCACATTCAGGCAGGGAGATGGCTACACCTTC.

This clone showed up just a few times. The J gene is TRBJ1-5, the V gene TRBV15; D remains ambiguous. V was cut by 4 bases and J by 6 bases, with 10 bases left in between. There are 13 residues in the CDR3. Germline CDR1 is LNHNV and CDR2 is YYDKDF (reference sequence). The CDR3 nucleotides are TGTGCCACCAGCACACAGACGAGTCAGCCCCAGCATTTT. This sequence encodes CATSTQTSQPQHF.

The rearrangement joins TRBV18 to TRBJ2-7; tentatively, D is TRBD1 (5 bases). Germline V CDR1 and CDR2: KGHSH, LQKENI. V lost 2 bases, J lost 2 bases, and 16 bases lay in between. This CDR3 is 16 amino acids long. The CDR3 DNA reads as TGTGCCAGCTCACCAAACTCTCAGGGTGGAGCCTACGAGCAGTACTTC. Translating it yields CASSPNSQGGAYEQYF.

V gene TRBV7-3 combines with J gene TRBJ2-2; TRBD2 aligns across 11 bases. This CDR3 is built from 18 residues. The ends lost 6 bases at V and 4 bases at J; junction bases unmatched: 13. Germline V gene data show CDR1 as SGHTA and CDR2 as FQGTGA. In nucleotides, the CDR3 is TGTGCCAGCAGTTTGGGGCTAGCGGGAGGAGAGGGCACCGGGGAGCTGTTTTTT. Amino acid sequence: CASSLGLAGGEGTGELFF.

CDR3 coding DNA: TGTGCCAGCGCGAAGGGACTAGCGGGAGTGGATGGGCAGTTCTTC. This encodes CASAKGLAGVDGQFF. V usage is TRBV18 and J usage is TRBJ2-1; 14 positions match TRBD2. J was trimmed by 12 bases and V by 8 bases; bases with no gene match: 12. From germline, CDR1 is KGHSH and CDR2 LQKENI. The CDR3 length is 15 residues.

The chain couples TRBV5-6 to TRBJ2-5; 7 nucleotides match TRBD2. Germline V gene lookup returns CDR1 SGHDT and CDR2 YYEEEE. The CDR3 has 13 amino acids. The V gene end was trimmed by 1 base and the J gene end by 5 bases; junction bases not matched to a gene: 2. The CDR3 nucleotides are TGTGCCAGCAGCTTGACTAGCGTCGAGACCCAGTACTTC. This codes for CASSLTSVETQYF.